This T cell receptor beta chain is drawn from a study of CD8+ T cells in alopecia areata. Treatment indicated: oral pan-JAK inhibitor, 5-10 mg twice daily. Sorted populations comprised CD4+ and CD8+ T cells obtained from PBMCs. The V gene's germline CDR1 is GTSNPN and CDR2 SVGIG (reference sequence). Trimming removed 5 bases at V and 6 bases at J, with 17 bases between. The CDR3 totals 14 residues. In regard to this clone: What it recognizes is unknown.

General study results and limits: Lesional scalp, notably in alopecia totalis/universalis, had clonality above that of normal scalp. Persistence of many expanded lesional clones was seen in scalp and blood during tofacitinib.

Isolated RNA was reverse transcribed into cDNA used as the sequencing template. Clones were read by immunoSEQ multiplex PCR, and TCRdb kept only the in-frame ones, dropping some. The table has 200,000 to 250,000 clones, roughly 66% seen once. The sequencing here drew on CD4+ T cells sorted from blood, taken between weeks 44 and 45, from a patient treated with tofacitinib. The rearrangement links TRBV30 to TRBJ1-5; D is perhaps TRBD1 (5 bases). The sequence derives from a human donor with alopecia areata. Here the CDR3 reads CAWDQGVEGQPQHF. The CDR3 nucleotides are TGTGCCTGGGATCAAGGGGTAGAGGGTCAGCCCCAGCATTTT.